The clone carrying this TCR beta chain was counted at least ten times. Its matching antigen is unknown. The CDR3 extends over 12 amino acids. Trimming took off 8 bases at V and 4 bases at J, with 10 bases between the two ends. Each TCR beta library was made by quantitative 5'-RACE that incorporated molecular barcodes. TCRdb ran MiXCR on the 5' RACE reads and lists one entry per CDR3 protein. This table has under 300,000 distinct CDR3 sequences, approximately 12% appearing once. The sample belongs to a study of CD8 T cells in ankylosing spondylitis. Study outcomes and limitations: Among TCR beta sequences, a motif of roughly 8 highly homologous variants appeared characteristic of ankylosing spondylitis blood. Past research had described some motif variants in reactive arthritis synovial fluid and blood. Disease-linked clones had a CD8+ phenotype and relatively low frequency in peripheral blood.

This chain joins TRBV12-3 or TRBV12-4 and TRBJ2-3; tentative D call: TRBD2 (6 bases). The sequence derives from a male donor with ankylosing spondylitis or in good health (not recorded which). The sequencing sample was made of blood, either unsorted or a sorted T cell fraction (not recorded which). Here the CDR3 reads CASAPGADTQYF. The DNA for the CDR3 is TGTGCCAGCGCTCCGGGGGCAGATACGCAGTATTTT.